This T cell receptor beta chain is drawn from a study of T cell responses to AZD1222 COVID-19 vaccine. TCRdb keeps only in-frame clones here, not all; method: immunoSEQ multiplex PCR. The sample shows approximately 220,000 clones, just over 90% of them seen only once. Germline V gene data show CDR1 as SGHTA and CDR2 as FQGNSA. The V end was cut by 5 bases, the J end by 4 bases, with 14 bases between. CDR3 length: 14 residues. This specimen consisted of peripheral blood, obtained on day 0 of MenACWY control vaccination. This chain links TRBV7-2 with TRBJ1-1; D not resolved. This clonotype was sampled from an adult in good health. CDR3 residues: CASSPPVGITEAFF. CDR3 nucleotides: TGTGCCAGCAGCCCTCCGGTGGGGATCACTGAAGCTTTCTTT. Variable domain in full (rest from reference TRBV7-2 and TRBJ1-1): GAGVSQSPSNKVTEKGKDVELRCDPISGHTALYWYRQSLGQGLEFLIYFQGNSAPDKSGLPSDRFSAERTGGSVSTLTIQRTQQEDSAVYLCASSPPVGITEAFFGQGTRLTVV.